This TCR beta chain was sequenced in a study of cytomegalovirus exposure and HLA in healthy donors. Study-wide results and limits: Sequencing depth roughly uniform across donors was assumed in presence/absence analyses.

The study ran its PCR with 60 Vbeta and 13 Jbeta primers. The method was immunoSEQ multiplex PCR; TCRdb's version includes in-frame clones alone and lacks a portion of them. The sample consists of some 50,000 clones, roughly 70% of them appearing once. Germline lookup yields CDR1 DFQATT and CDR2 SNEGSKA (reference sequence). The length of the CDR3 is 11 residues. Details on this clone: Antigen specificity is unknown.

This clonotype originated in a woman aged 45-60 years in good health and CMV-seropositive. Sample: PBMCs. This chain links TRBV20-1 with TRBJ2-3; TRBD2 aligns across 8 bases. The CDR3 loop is CSGGATDTQYF. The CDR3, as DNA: TGCAGCGGGGGGGCTACAGATACGCAGTATTTT.